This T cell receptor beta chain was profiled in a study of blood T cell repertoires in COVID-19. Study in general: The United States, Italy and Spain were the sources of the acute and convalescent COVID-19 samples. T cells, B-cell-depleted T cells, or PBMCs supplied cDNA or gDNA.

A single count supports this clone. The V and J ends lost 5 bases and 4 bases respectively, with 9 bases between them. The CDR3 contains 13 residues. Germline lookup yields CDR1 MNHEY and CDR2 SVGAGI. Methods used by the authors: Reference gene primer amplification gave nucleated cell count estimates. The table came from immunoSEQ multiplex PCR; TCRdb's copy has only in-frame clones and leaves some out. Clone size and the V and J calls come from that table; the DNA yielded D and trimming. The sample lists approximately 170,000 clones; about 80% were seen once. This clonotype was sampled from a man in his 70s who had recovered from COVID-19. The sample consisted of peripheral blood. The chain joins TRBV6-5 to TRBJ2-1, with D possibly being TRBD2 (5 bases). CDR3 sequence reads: CASSSGDYNEQFF. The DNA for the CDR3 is TGTGCCAGCAGTAGCGGAGATTACAATGAGCAGTTCTTC.